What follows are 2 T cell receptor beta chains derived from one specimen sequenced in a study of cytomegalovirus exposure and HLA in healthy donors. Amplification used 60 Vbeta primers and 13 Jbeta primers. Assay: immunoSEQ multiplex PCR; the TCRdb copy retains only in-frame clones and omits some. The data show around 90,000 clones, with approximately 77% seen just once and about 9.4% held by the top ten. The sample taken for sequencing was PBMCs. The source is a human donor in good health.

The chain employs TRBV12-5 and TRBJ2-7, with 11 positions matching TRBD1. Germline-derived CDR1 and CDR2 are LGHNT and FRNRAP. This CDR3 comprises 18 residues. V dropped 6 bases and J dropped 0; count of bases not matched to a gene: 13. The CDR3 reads CASGVIGTGGSSSYEQYF. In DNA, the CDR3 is TGTGCTAGTGGAGTCATTGGGACAGGGGGTTCCAGCTCCTACGAGCAGTACTTC.

The CDR3 DNA reads as TGTGCCAGCAGCTTAGGAGCGGGGGGTCAAGATACGCAGTATTTT. Translation: CASSLGAGGQDTQYF. The chain has TRBV5-4 and TRBJ2-3; 9 positions agree with TRBD2. With 2 bases clipped from V and 5 bases from J, the junction kept 6 bases outside the gene matches. CDR3 length: 15 amino acids. Looked up from germline, CDR1 is SGHNT and CDR2 is YYREEE (reference sequence).